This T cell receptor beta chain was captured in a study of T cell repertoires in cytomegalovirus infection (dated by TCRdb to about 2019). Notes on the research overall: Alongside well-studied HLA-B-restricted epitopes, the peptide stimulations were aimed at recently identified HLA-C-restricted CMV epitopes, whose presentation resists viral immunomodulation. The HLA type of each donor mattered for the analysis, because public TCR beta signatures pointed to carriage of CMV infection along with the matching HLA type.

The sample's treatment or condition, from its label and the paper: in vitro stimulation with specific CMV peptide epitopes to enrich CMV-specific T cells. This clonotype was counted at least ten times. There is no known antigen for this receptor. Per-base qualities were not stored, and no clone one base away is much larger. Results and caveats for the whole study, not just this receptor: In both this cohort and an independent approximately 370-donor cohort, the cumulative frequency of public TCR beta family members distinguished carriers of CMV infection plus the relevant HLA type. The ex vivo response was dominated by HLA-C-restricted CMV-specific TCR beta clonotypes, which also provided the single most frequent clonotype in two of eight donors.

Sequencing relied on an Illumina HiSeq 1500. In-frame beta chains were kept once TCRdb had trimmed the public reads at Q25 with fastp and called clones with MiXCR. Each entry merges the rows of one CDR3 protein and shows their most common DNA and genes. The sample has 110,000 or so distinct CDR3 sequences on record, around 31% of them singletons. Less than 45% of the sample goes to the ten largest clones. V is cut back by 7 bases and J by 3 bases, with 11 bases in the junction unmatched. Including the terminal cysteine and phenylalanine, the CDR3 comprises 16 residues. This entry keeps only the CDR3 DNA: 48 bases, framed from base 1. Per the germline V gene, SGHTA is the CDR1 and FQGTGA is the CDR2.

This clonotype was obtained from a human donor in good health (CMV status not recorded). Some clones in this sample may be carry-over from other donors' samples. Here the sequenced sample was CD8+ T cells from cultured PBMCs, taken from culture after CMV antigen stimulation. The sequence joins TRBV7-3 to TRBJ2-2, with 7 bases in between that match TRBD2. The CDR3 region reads CASTPWATSDTGELFF. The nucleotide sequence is TGTGCCAGCACCCCTTGGGCAACTAGCGACACCGGGGAGCTGTTTTTT.